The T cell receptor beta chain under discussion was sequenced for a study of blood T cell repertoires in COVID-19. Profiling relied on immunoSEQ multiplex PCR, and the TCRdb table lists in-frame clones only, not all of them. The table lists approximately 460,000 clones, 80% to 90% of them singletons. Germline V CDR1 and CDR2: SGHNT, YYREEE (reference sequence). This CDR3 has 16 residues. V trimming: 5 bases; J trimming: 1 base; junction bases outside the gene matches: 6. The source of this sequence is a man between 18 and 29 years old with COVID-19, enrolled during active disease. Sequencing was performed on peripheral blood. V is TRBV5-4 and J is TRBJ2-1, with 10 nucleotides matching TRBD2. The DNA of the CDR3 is TGTGCCAGCAGGTCCGGACTAGCGGATTCCTACAATGAGCAGTTCTTC. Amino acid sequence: CASRSGLADSYNEQFF. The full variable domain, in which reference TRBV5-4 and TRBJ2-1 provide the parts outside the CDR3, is ETGVTQSPTHLIKTRGQQVTLRCSSQSGHNTVSWYQQALGQGPQFIFQYYREEENGRGNFPPRFSGLQFPNYSSELNVNALELDDSALYLCASRSGLADSYNEQFFGPGTRLTVL.